Given below is one TCR beta chain in context. No cognate antigen has been identified for it. This entry comes from a study of monozygotic twins with inflammatory bowel disease (dated by TCRdb to about 2019). Concerning the study at large: The complete study included approximately 28 monozygotic twin pairs: 19 IBD-discordant Danish pairs and nine German pairs, of which four were IBD-concordant and five were IBD-discordant. Each individual had, on average, about 151 000 unique TCRalpha sequences and 181 000 unique TCRbeta sequences available for analysis. Within discordant pairs, disease-associated traits were sought mainly by comparing IBD patients with their genetically identical healthy co-twins. General conclusions and limits of the study: Concordant and discordant twins showed no difference in repertoire similarity, possibly because of limited statistical power. The analysis was unable to tell apart different T cell subtypes. No single strong signal or clonotype linked to IBD turned up in the results, so the idea that one exists was not supported. Differing immunosuppressive treatments among patients may have added background noise and inter-individual variability to the repertoires. IBD patients had lower TCRbeta repertoire diversity, measured by the inverse Simpson index, than their healthy co-twins. Compared with healthy twins, IBD patients shared fewer clonotypes with other individuals, and the difference was most pronounced in patients with signs of disease activity.

The germline V gene (reference sequence) supplies CDR1 DFQATT and CDR2 SNEGSKA. The CDR3, from cysteine to phenylalanine, totals 17 residues. There is no recorded DNA. From each donor, an approximately 2.3 ml peripheral blood sample was collected into PAXgene tubes and kept at -80 degrees C. Without any T cell sorting, total RNA was extracted from whole blood using the PAXgene blood miRNA kit on an automated QIAcube. Deep TCRalpha and TCRbeta repertoire profiling with unique molecular barcoding was performed on peripheral blood of monozygotic twin pairs concordant or discordant for inflammatory bowel disease. Smoking habits were recorded for all twin pairs, and individuals were classified as current, former or never smokers. To prepare the library, 5' RACE was applied. Each TCR library was prepared from roughly 3.5 ug of total RNA. cDNA was synthesized with SMARTScribe reverse transcriptase in eight separate reactions per sample. During cDNA synthesis, template switching introduced unique molecular identifiers that contained a 6-nucleotide sample barcode. TCRalpha and TCRbeta cDNA was amplified in two nested PCRs of approximately 17 and 9 cycles, and bead purification was carried out after each PCR. Before amplification, cDNA was treated with uracil DNA-glycosylase and purified using the QIAquick PCR purification kit. The second PCR added Illumina TruSeq-compatible adapters along with sample-specific barcodes. TapeStation and Qubit were used to check library quality and concentration, and 5 to 6.5 ng of each library was pooled. Pooled libraries were sequenced on an Illumina HiSeq2500 single-index Rapid Run with 2 x 100 bp reads and custom sequencing primers. Processing in the source paper ran as follows. MiGEC version 1.2.6 was used for UMI-based consensus assembly, which corrected PCR and sequencing errors. V(D)J alignment, clonotype assembly and CDR3 extraction were performed with MiXCR version 2.1.1. To normalise gene usage, clonotype sharing and MAIT/NKT TCR abundance, the top 1000, 10 000 and 20 000 clonotypes in each sample were analysed. After downsampling to 27 000 UMIs, diversity was calculated as the inverse Simpson index using the vegan R package. Paired Mann-Whitney U tests were applied to discordant twin pairs, and Benjamini-Hochberg correction was used for multiple testing. TCRdb reprocessed the reads and provides one entry for every CDR3 protein sequence; no DNA is given. In this record, the V and J calls reflect TCRdb's handling and not the investigators' own analysis. The sample has 93,000 or so distinct CDR3 sequences on record. The top ten clonotypes cover 1.9% of the sample.

This receptor was obtained from a human donor with ulcerative colitis or Crohn's disease, or a healthy co-twin of an affected twin (not recorded which). The chain is assembled from TRBV20-1 and TRBJ2-1; TCRdb gives TRBD2 as the D gene, but with no DNA this cannot be confirmed. The specimen sequenced was blood. The CDR3: CSARERLADSSYNEQFF.